One and the same sample provided the 19 T cell receptor beta chains below, sequenced in a study of T cell responses to AZD1222 COVID-19 vaccine. The data were produced by immunoSEQ multiplex PCR, yet TCRdb's version contains in-frame clones alone and is incomplete. This sample has about 150,000 clones, with about nine tenths found just once. This specimen consisted of peripheral blood, obtained on day 0 of AZD1222 vaccination. These receptors were taken from an adult in good health.

This clone has a single count. The chain joins TRBV7-3 to TRBJ2-1; 12 bases match TRBD2. The V gene's germline CDR1 is SGHTA and CDR2 FQGTGA. This CDR3 region has 15 residues. Germline trimming cut 5 bases from V and 8 bases from J; bases unmatched to any gene: 7. The CDR3 protein is CASSLLAGGPYEQFF. The DNA for the CDR3 is TGTGCCAGCAGCCTTCTAGCGGGGGGGCCTTATGAGCAGTTCTTC.

This chain connects TRBV11-3 to TRBJ1-1; D gene uncertain. There are 13 residues in the CDR3. The germline V gene has CDR1 SGHNT and CDR2 YENEEA. V was cut by 5 bases and J by 3 bases, with 10 bases left in between. The CDR3 DNA reads as TGTGCCAGCAGCGAAAGTCCTTACACTGAAGCTTTCTTT. This gives the protein CASSESPYTEAFF.

The chain combines TRBV27 with TRBJ1-1; 7 bases are shared with TRBD1. Germline V gene lookup returns CDR1 MNHEY and CDR2 SMNVEV (reference sequence). V gave up 6 bases and J gave up 2 bases; unmatched junction bases: 6. This CDR3 is built from 14 residues. CDR3 nucleotides: TGTGCCAGCAGCCCCGGGACAGCAAACACTGAAGCTTTCTTT. As protein: CASSPGTANTEAFF.

CDR3 DNA sequence: TGTGCCAGCAGTTCGGGACAGGCCTATGGCTACACCTTC. Amino acid sequence: CASSSGQAYGYTF. The chain joins TRBV7-2 to TRBJ1-2; TRBD1 matches at 8 bases. CDR1 is SGHTA and CDR2 is FQGNSA in the germline V gene. The CDR3 is made up of 13 amino acids. Trimming at V came to 6 bases and at J to 4 bases, leaving 4 bases not matched to a gene.

This clone occurred once. The gene calls are TRBV5-1 and TRBJ1-2; D remains unclear. The CDR3 sequence is 11 residues long. Germline V gene lookup returns CDR1 SGHRS and CDR2 YFSETQ. V lost 7 bases and J 5 bases, leaving 9 bases between the germline ends. CDR3 residues: CASGDSYGYTF. The DNA for the CDR3 is TGCGCCAGCGGAGACTCGTATGGCTACACCTTC.

The rearrangement joins TRBV7-9 to TRBJ1-4; D is uncertain. Deletions cut 5 bases from V and 0 bases from J, with 10 bases between. CDR3 length: 15 residues. Germline V CDR1 and CDR2: SEHNR, FQNEAQ (reference sequence). DNA for the CDR3: TGTGCCAGCAGCACTGACGGGGCAACTAATGAAAAACTGTTTTTT. This sequence encodes CASSTDGATNEKLFF.

This rearrangement joins TRBV11-3 to TRBJ2-5, with D possibly being TRBD1 (6 bases). V lost 4 bases and J lost 4, with 10 bases in between. Per germline, CDR1 SGHNT and CDR2 YENEEA. This CDR3 contains 13 residues. CDR3 bases: TGTGCCAGCAGCTACAGGGTAGGAGAGACCCAGTACTTC. The encoded protein is CASSYRVGETQYF.

The V gene is TRBV6-5, the J gene TRBJ2-2; 7 positions agree with TRBD1. This CDR3 comprises 16 residues. Germline V gene data show CDR1 as MNHEY and CDR2 as SVGAGI. Trimming took 2 bases from V and 0 from J; bases not matched to a gene: 3. The CDR3 nucleotides read TGTGCCAGCAGTTACAGAGGGGGCCCGAACACCGGGGAGCTGTTTTTT. Encoded protein: CASSYRGGPNTGELFF.

This clone has only one observation. DNA for the CDR3: TGCGCCAGCAGGGGAACGCGGACAGGGCCATCCGGGGGCACTGAAGCTTTCTTT. Amino acids: CASRGTRTGPSGGTEAFF. The gene calls are TRBV5-1 and TRBJ1-1, with 8 bases lining up with TRBD1. The junction had 19 bases not matched to a gene; V was cut back by 5 bases and J by 4 bases. The CDR3 is 18 residues long. Germline loops: CDR1 SGHRS, CDR2 YFSETQ.

V is TRBV20-1 and J is TRBJ2-5, with D uncertain. V was pared by 3 bases and J by 5 bases, with 7 bases between. Germline V gives CDR1 DFQATT, CDR2 SNEGSKA (reference sequence). The CDR3 sequence is 11 residues long. In DNA, the CDR3 is TGCAGTGCTAGGACCCTGGAGACCCAGTACTTC. It yields the protein CSARTLETQYF.

V is TRBV15 and J is TRBJ2-6, with 9 bases fitting TRBD2. The germline V gene has CDR1 LNHNV and CDR2 YYDKDF (reference sequence). With 1 base clipped from V and 3 bases from J, the junction kept 10 bases outside the gene matches. The CDR3 is 19 amino acids. CDR3 region: CATSRGGGGGAFGANVLTF. CDR3 bases: TGTGCCACCAGCAGAGGAGGCGGCGGGGGGGCCTTTGGGGCCAACGTCCTGACTTTC.

The CDR3 region is CASSLRDTSYEQYF. CDR3 DNA: TGTGCCAGCAGCCTCCGGGACACCTCCTACGAGCAGTACTTC. The V call is TRBV5-4, the J call TRBJ2-7; the D gene is possibly TRBD1 (6 bases). The length of the CDR3 is 14 residues. Looked up from germline, CDR1 is SGHNT and CDR2 is YYREEE (reference sequence). The V gene lost 4 bases and the J gene lost 0 bases, with 11 bases spanning the gap.

The chain joins TRBV7-9 to TRBJ1-1, with 8 bases that match TRBD1. CDR3 length: 18 amino acids. The junction had 11 bases not matched to a gene; V was cut back by 2 bases and J by 0 bases. Germline CDR1 SEHNR, CDR2 FQNEAQ (reference sequence). CDR3 residues: CASSLRPGGMELNTEAFF. Here the CDR3 DNA reads TGTGCCAGCAGCTTAAGGCCAGGGGGCATGGAATTGAACACTGAAGCTTTCTTT.

The chain uses TRBV6-5 and TRBJ2-7; 7 bases agree with TRBD2. J lost 2 bases, V lost 7 bases, and 2 bases had no gene match. The germline V gene encodes CDR1 MNHEY and CDR2 SVGAGI. The CDR3 contains 12 residues. In nucleotides, the CDR3 is TGTGCCAGCAAAGCGGGGCCCTACGAGCAGTACTTC. Translated, it gives CASKAGPYEQYF.

This clone was observed a few times. The chain is built from TRBV7-3 and TRBJ2-7; TRBD1 matches 7 bases. This CDR3 region has 15 residues. Germline lookup yields CDR1 SGHTA and CDR2 FQGTGA. After removal of 2 bases from V and 6 bases from J, the junction contained 10 bases not matched to a gene. The CDR3 sequence is CASSLGAHRGAEQYF. CDR3 sequence (DNA): TGTGCCAGCAGCTTAGGGGCCCACAGGGGTGCCGAGCAGTACTTC.

The V call is TRBV4-3, the J call TRBJ2-5; TRBD2 agrees at 7 bases. CDR3 length: 17 residues. Germline-derived CDR1 and CDR2 are LGHNA and YSLEER. J gave up 2 bases and V 4 bases, and 13 bases lay outside the gene matches. The CDR3 region is CASSPSFLSGIQETQYF. The CDR3 DNA follows: TGCGCCAGCAGCCCGTCCTTTCTGAGCGGGATACAAGAGACCCAGTACTTC.

The chain employs TRBV11-2 and TRBJ2-3, with 8 bases matching TRBD1. The trim removed 5 bases at V and 5 bases at J, leaving 9 bases unmatched. The CDR3 loop spans 15 amino acids. CDR1 and CDR2 from the germline V gene are SGHAT and FQNNGV. The CDR3 region has the DNA TGTGCCAGCAGCAGCCCGGGACAGGTGGGAGATACGCAGTATTTT. Its translation: CASSSPGQVGDTQYF.

This chain links TRBV6-5 with TRBJ2-7; D ambiguous. V lost 2 bases and J lost 3, with 17 bases in between. The CDR3 is made up of 16 amino acids. In germline, CDR1 is MNHEY, CDR2 SVGAGI. CDR3: CASSYNSLAGVYEQYF. CDR3 nucleotide sequence: TGTGCCAGCAGTTACAATAGTTTAGCTGGGGTCTACGAGCAGTACTTC.

The chain employs TRBV7-2 and TRBJ2-3; unclear D gene. The CDR3 has 12 residues. The germline V and J ends were trimmed by 10 bases and 4 bases, with 12 bases remaining between them. Looked up from germline, CDR1 is SGHTA and CDR2 is FQGNSA. CDR3 sequence reads: CAIKTGPDTQYF. The CDR3 DNA is TGTGCCATCAAGACTGGACCAGATACGCAGTATTTT.